Below, 15 T cell receptor beta chains from the same sample are listed, as sequenced in a study of early T cells in non-severe SARS-CoV-2 infection. TCRdb called the 5' RACE reads again in MiXCR, with one record for every CDR3 protein. The repertoire has approximately 42,000 distinct CDR3 sequences, approximately 6.1% of them found once; the top ten carry around 12%. The material sequenced was whole blood. The receptors here all came from an adult who was a healthcare worker with PCR-confirmed SARS-CoV-2 infection or an uninfected control (not recorded which).

The chain combines TRBV2 with TRBJ1-1; D remains ambiguous. Germline lookup yields CDR1 SNHLY and CDR2 FYNNEI. Trimming left V 6 bases short and J 3 bases short, with 11 bases between. The CDR3 is 13 amino acids. Here the CDR3 reads CASRRAGDTEAFF. CDR3 nucleotides: TGTGCCAGCAGAAGGGCTGGGGACACTGAAGCTTTCTTT.

This clonotype showed up many times. The rearrangement links TRBV10-3 to TRBJ1-2; 7 bases fit TRBD1. The CDR3 is 14 amino acids. After removal of 6 bases from V and 4 bases from J, the junction contained 8 bases not matched to a gene. Germline V gives CDR1 ENHRY, CDR2 SYGVKD. The CDR3 region has the DNA TGTGCCATCAGGGGGACAGAATCTGGCTATGGCTACACCTTC. Translating gives CAIRGTESGYGYTF.

This clonotype was detected many times. The genes are TRBV13 and TRBJ1-2; 8 nucleotides agree with TRBD1. Per germline, CDR1 PRHDT and CDR2 FYEKMQ (reference sequence). V was clipped by 5 bases and J by 6 bases; unmatched bases: 5. The CDR3 extends over 13 amino acids. CDR3 nucleotide sequence: TGTGCCAGCAGCGGCCAGGGGGCGAATGGCTACACCTTC. Translating gives CASSGQGANGYTF.

This clonotype came up many times. This sequence joins TRBV12-3 or TRBV12-4 and TRBJ1-5; TRBD1 might be the D (6 bases). This CDR3 region has 18 residues. Trimming removed 5 bases from V and 0 bases from J, with 20 bases in between. Here the CDR3 reads CASSHAGAHRNSNQPQHF. The CDR3 DNA follows: TGTGCCAGCAGTCACGCAGGGGCCCACCGAAATAGCAATCAGCCCCAGCATTTT.

This clonotype was found many times. This chain uses TRBV6-1 with TRBJ2-3; D is possibly TRBD2 (6 bases). V dropped 6 bases and J dropped 6 bases, with 16 bases sitting between them. Germline loops: CDR1 MNHNS, CDR2 SASEGT. This CDR3 is 14 amino acids long. The CDR3 coding sequence is TGTGCCAGCAGGGACTACGGGGCCCTGGATACGCAGTATTTT. It specifies CASRDYGALDTQYF.

The V call is TRBV7-9, the J call TRBJ2-1; D gene ambiguous. Deletions cut 5 bases from V and 3 bases from J, with 20 bases between. The germline CDR1 and CDR2 sequences are SEHNR and FQNEAQ (reference sequence). This CDR3 has 17 residues. This CDR3 reads CASSNTRLGYGYNEQFF. The DNA of the CDR3 is TGTGCCAGCAGCAATACCAGGTTGGGATATGGCTACAATGAGCAGTTCTTC.

This clonotype was seen a handful of times. This rearrangement joins TRBV2 to TRBJ2-5, with no clear D. The CDR3 has 13 amino acids. V lost 7 bases, J lost 5 bases, and 14 bases lay in between. In germline, CDR1 is SNHLY, CDR2 FYNNEI. CDR3 protein: CASNLRLAETQYF. The DNA for the CDR3 is TGTGCCAGCAACCTCCGACTGGCCGAGACCCAGTACTTC.

This clonotype was seen many times. The chain uses TRBV12-3 or TRBV12-4 and TRBJ2-3; TRBD2 aligns across 15 bases. Germline trimming cut 6 bases from V and 5 bases from J; bases unmatched to any gene: 12. The CDR3 runs 18 residues. The CDR3 DNA follows: TGTGCCAGCAGCCTAGGACTAGCGGGGGGGCCTTACAGAGATACGCAGTATTTT. Its protein product is CASSLGLAGGPYRDTQYF.

This clonotype was observed a handful of times. J is TRBJ2-1 and V is TRBV7-2; 15 positions agree with TRBD2. The CDR3 is made up of 16 amino acids. Germline V gene data show CDR1 as SGHTA and CDR2 as FQGNSA. V shed 5 bases, J shed 3 bases, and the junction held 2 bases outside the gene matches. The CDR3 spells CASSGTSGGIYNEQFF. The CDR3 DNA reads TGTGCCAGCAGCGGGACTAGCGGGGGGATCTACAATGAGCAGTTCTTC.

This clonotype was counted at least ten times. The chain carries TRBV5-1 and TRBJ2-5; TRBD1 or TRBD2 may be the D gene (5 bases each). The germline gives CDR1 SGHRS, CDR2 YFSETQ. Trimming pared 0 bases from V and 3 bases from J, leaving 12 bases between. The CDR3 totals 15 residues. CDR3 bases: TGCGCCAGCAGCTTGGAGGGGACCTCCAAAGAGACCCAGTACTTC. Its translation: CASSLEGTSKETQYF.

This clonotype occurred many times. The genes are TRBV3-1 and TRBJ2-7; 9 bases map to TRBD1. The V gene end was trimmed by 3 bases and the J gene end by 2 bases; junction bases not matched to a gene: 2. This CDR3 spans 14 amino acids. The germline V gene has CDR1 LGHDT and CDR2 YNNKEL (reference sequence). The CDR3: CASSQGQGPYEQYF. The DNA of the CDR3 is TGTGCCAGCAGCCAGGGACAGGGCCCCTACGAGCAGTACTTC.

The table lists this clonotype with many counts. The J gene is TRBJ2-2, the V gene TRBV11-2; tentatively, D is TRBD1 (6 bases). The CDR3 sequence is 17 residues long. V was cut by 4 bases and J by 0 bases, with 15 bases left in between. Germline V gene lookup returns CDR1 SGHAT and CDR2 FQNNGV. The CDR3 protein is CASSSPGHFANTGELFF. CDR3 nucleotides: TGTGCCAGCAGCTCACCGGGACATTTCGCGAACACCGGGGAGCTGTTTTTT.

This clonotype appeared many times. This sequence joins TRBV29-1 and TRBJ2-7, with 9 positions matching TRBD1. Germline CDR1 and CDR2: SQVTM and ANQGSEA. This CDR3 has 13 residues. With 1 base clipped from V and 5 bases from J, the junction kept 3 bases outside the gene matches. CDR3 sequence reads: CSVEGDRVNEQYF. The DNA of the CDR3 is TGCAGCGTTGAAGGGGACAGGGTTAACGAGCAGTACTTC.

This clonotype was seen many times. V is TRBV5-4 and J is TRBJ2-3, with 7 bases fitting TRBD2. Germline assignment: CDR1 SGHNT and CDR2 YYREEE (reference sequence). This CDR3 has 14 amino acids. V lost 3 bases and J lost 3; bases outside the gene matches: 4. CDR3 region: CASSSRGETDTQYF. The CDR3 nucleotides read TGTGCCAGCAGCTCACGGGGGGAGACAGATACGCAGTATTTT.

There are a few counts of this clonotype. This chain joins TRBV29-1 and TRBJ2-1, with 10 bases identical to TRBD1. CDR1 is SQVTM, CDR2 ANQGSEA, per germline. This CDR3 contains 16 residues. With V trimmed by 7 bases and J by 6 bases, 15 bases remained unmatched. For the CDR3, the DNA is TGCAGCGGACGAGGGACCGGGACAGGGGTGATCAATGAGCAGTTCTTC. This sequence encodes CSGRGTGTGVINEQFF.